A single sample is the source of the 5 T cell receptor beta chains below, sequenced in a study of blood T cell repertoires in COVID-19 (TCRdb year 2020). Libraries were prepared through the immunoSEQ multiplex PCR assay. Here the immuneACCESS table is served through TCRdb, limited to in-frame sequences with V and J called. Missing clones are a known gap in these copies; in checked studies unresolved V genes cover under half, and the rest lacks a known reason. Within this sample are some 260,000 clones, with around nine tenths of them counted one time only. The ten largest make up 1.9% of the sample. The sample taken for sequencing was PBMCs or T cells enriched from blood (not recorded which). These receptors originate from a young woman who had recovered from COVID-19.

The chain is built from TRBV28 and TRBJ1-5; D gene uncertain. The germline V gene encodes CDR1 MDHEN and CDR2 SYDVKM. The CDR3 sequence is 14 residues long. Trimming cost V 4 bases and J 6 bases, with 13 bases left between them. As DNA, the CDR3 is TGTGCCAGCAGTTGGAGCACCAGTCGTCAGCCCCAGCATTTT. Protein: CASSWSTSRQPQHF.

The chain recombines TRBV15 with TRBJ2-7; TRBD1 is a possible D gene (5 bases). The CDR3 is made up of 13 amino acids. CDR1 is LNHNV, CDR2 YYDKDF, per germline (reference sequence). The V end was cut by 2 bases, the J end by 1 base, with 6 bases between. CDR3 sequence: CATSRQGSYEQYF. CDR3 coding DNA: TGTGCCACCAGCAGACAGGGATCCTACGAGCAGTACTTC.

This chain joins TRBV4-1 and TRBJ1-5; perhaps TRBD1 as D (5 bases). Germline V gene lookup returns CDR1 MGHRA and CDR2 YSYEKL. The CDR3 sequence is 18 residues long. V was trimmed by 1 base and J by 1 base, leaving 17 bases between them. The CDR3 nucleotides are TGCGCCAGCAGCCAAGCGGGGGGGATCGGCCTCAGCAATCAGCCCCAGCATTTT. This codes for CASSQAGGIGLSNQPQHF.

The chain employs TRBV4-2 and TRBJ2-5; 8 bases line up with TRBD2. V dropped 4 bases and J dropped 2; count of bases not matched to a gene: 6. This CDR3 comprises 15 residues. In germline, CDR1 is LGHNA, CDR2 YNFKEQ. CDR3 sequence reads: CASSRLASGQETQYF. As DNA, the CDR3 is TGTGCCAGCAGCCGGTTGGCTAGCGGGCAAGAGACCCAGTACTTC.

The V call is TRBV6-2 or TRBV6-3, the J call TRBJ2-7; a weak D match, TRBD1 (6 bases). The V gene lost 2 bases and the J gene lost 6 bases, with 11 bases spanning the gap. The V gene's germline CDR1 is MNHEY and CDR2 SVGEGT. CDR3 length: 13 residues. The CDR3, as DNA: TGTGCCAGCAGTTACGCCAGGGGTGCCGAGCAGTACTTC. Its protein is CASSYARGAEQYF.